This T cell receptor beta chain appears in the sequencing data of a study of vaccination effects on CD4 cells after COVID-19. At the level of the study: Each of three convalescent patients underwent sampling at an early and a late point after vaccination. Sampling occurred a median 72 days post second dose, range 14 to 241.

With approximately 10 days of culture completed, CD4+ T cells were isolated. PCR confirmed that the person was infected with SARS-CoV-2 between March and December 2020. The vaccine given was either BNT162b2 or mRNA-1273, in two doses. A half-volume exchange with IL-2 medium occurred on days 3 and 7. Produced via immunoSEQ multiplex PCR; TCRdb's table is partial and in-frame only. Of tens of thousands of clones in the sample, 76% were seen once. Deletions cut 5 bases from V and 3 bases from J, with 14 bases between. CDR1 is SEHNR, CDR2 FQNEAQ, per germline (reference sequence). This CDR3 region has 15 residues. This clone was seen a handful of times. What it recognizes is unknown.

The sample consisted of CD4+ T cells from PBMCs cultured without peptide, taken after COVID-19 vaccination. This chain connects TRBV7-9 to TRBJ1-5, with D possibly TRBD1 on 5 matching bases. The receptor's source is a human donor who had a prior SARS-CoV-2 infection. CDR3 residues: CASSPGTFNNQPQHF. DNA for the CDR3: TGTGCCAGCAGCCCTGGGACCTTCAACAATCAGCCCCAGCATTTT.